This T cell receptor beta chain was found in a study of technical replicates of blood from a handful of donors. TCRdb's copy holds only in-frame clones and misses some; the assay was immunoSEQ multiplex PCR. The table includes nearly 80,000 clones, about 93% detected once. The TCR originated in a human donor in good health. Sequencing used T cells isolated from PBMCs.

The CDR3 region is CASSQVGTSIYNEQFF. In DNA form, the CDR3 reads TGCGCCAGCAGCCAGGTGGGGACTAGCATATACAATGAGCAGTTCTTC. The V call is TRBV4-3, the J call TRBJ2-1; 9 nucleotides line up with TRBD2. This CDR3 comprises 16 residues. V gave up 3 bases and J gave up 4 bases; unmatched junction bases: 7. In germline, CDR1 is LGHNA, CDR2 YSLEER.